These 9 T cell receptor beta chains came from one sample sequenced in a study of T cells in Graves' hyperthyroidism and ophthalmopathy. Regions amplified from RNA transcripts were the TCR beta CDR3 regions. The primer set for the first-round RT-PCR of the TCR CDR3 was HTBI. TCRdb independently ran MiXCR on the multiplex PCR reads; one entry per CDR3 protein. The data show more than 450,000 distinct CDR3 sequences, with nearly 20% seen just once and 40% to 50% held by the top ten. Sequences were obtained from blood. These receptors were taken from a man aged 35-49 years with Graves' ophthalmopathy.

V usage is TRBV27 and J usage is TRBJ2-1, with TRBD1 as a possible D gene (6 bases). Deletions cut 5 bases from V and 1 base from J, with 18 bases between. The CDR3 runs 17 residues. From germline, CDR1 is MNHEY and CDR2 SMNVEV (reference sequence). CDR3 loop: CASSRVPGAGSYNEQFF. In nucleotides, the CDR3 is TGTGCCAGCAGTAGGGTCCCAGGGGCTGGGTCCTACAATGAGCAGTTCTTC.

The gene calls are TRBV7-9 and TRBJ2-5; the D call may be TRBD1 or TRBD2 (5 bases each). CDR3 length: 14 residues. Looked up from germline, CDR1 is SEHNR and CDR2 is FQNEAQ (reference sequence). Trimming removed 1 base at V and 5 bases at J, with 11 bases between. The DNA for the CDR3 is TGTGCCAGCAGCTTAGGAGGGGCTGGGGAGACCCAGTACTTC. Its translation is CASSLGGAGETQYF.

Note on this clonotype: The CDR3 does not close with the conserved phenylalanine or tryptophan, likely indicating a read error. V and J are TRBV6-1 and TRBJ1-2; 9 nucleotides agree with TRBD1. Germline CDR1 and CDR2: MNHNS and SASEGT. This CDR3 region has 14 residues. V dropped 3 bases and J dropped 4; count of bases not matched to a gene: 3. The DNA for the CDR3 is TGTGCCAGCAGTGAGGGGACAGGGCTCTATGGCTACACCTCC. Protein product: CASSEGTGLYGYTS.

The V gene is TRBV6-1, the J gene TRBJ1-2; TRBD1 aligns across 9 bases. CDR1 and CDR2 (germline): MNHNS, SASEGT. Trimming at V came to 5 bases and at J to 4 bases, leaving 8 bases not matched to a gene. CDR3 length equals 15 residues. The CDR3 loop is CASSPTGGRGYGYTF. For the CDR3, the DNA is TGTGCCAGCAGTCCGACAGGGGGACGGGGCTATGGCTACACCTTC.

The sample holds many counts of this clonotype. The chain employs TRBV3-1 and TRBJ2-4; possible D gene TRBD1, 6 bases. Germline V gives CDR1 LGHDT, CDR2 YNNKEL (reference sequence). This CDR3 is built from 13 residues. Deletions cut 1 base from V and 5 bases from J, with 6 bases between. In DNA, the CDR3 is TGTGCCAGCAGCCAAGGGACAGAAAACATTCAGTACTTC. Translating it yields CASSQGTENIQYF.

This clonotype came up many times. J is TRBJ1-2 and V is TRBV5-1, with D hard to call. Germline CDR1 is SGHRS and CDR2 is YFSETQ. This CDR3 region has 13 residues. Trimming pared 4 bases from V and 3 bases from J, leaving 10 bases between. CDR3 DNA: TGCGCCAGCAGCCCCGGGCATGACTATGGCTACACCTTC. This gives the protein CASSPGHDYGYTF.

A remark on this clonotype: It may be a read error: a sequence one base away is much more abundant. The V and J genes are TRBV7-6 and TRBJ1-1, with D possibly being TRBD1 (6 bases). The CDR3 loop spans 15 amino acids. Trimming cost V 4 bases and J 3 bases, with 15 bases left between them. The germline CDR1 and CDR2 sequences are SGHVS and FNYEAQ. CDR3 DNA sequence: TGTGCCAGCAGCTCCCGGGCAGGGGTAGACACTGAAGCTTTCTTT. This sequence encodes CASSSRAGVDTEAFF.

This clonotype has a handful of counts. The chain recombines TRBV11-2 with TRBJ2-7, with D maybe TRBD2 (5 bases). The CDR3 loop spans 15 amino acids. The germline CDR1 and CDR2 sequences are SGHAT and FQNNGV. V gave up 1 base and J gave up 6 bases, with 16 bases separating them. CDR3 nucleotide sequence: TGTGCCAGCAGCTTAGGTGGACTCTTATCGGGCGAGCAGTACTTC. Its protein is CASSLGGLLSGEQYF.

This clonotype appeared many times. The V call is TRBV7-2, the J call TRBJ2-1; TRBD2 matches 10 bases. Germline assignment: CDR1 SGHTA and CDR2 FQGNSA. Germline trimming cut 2 bases from V and 6 bases from J; bases unmatched to any gene: 4. The CDR3 totals 15 residues. This CDR3 is CASSLSSGGFNEQFF. Written as DNA, the CDR3 is TGTGCCAGCAGCTTATCTAGCGGGGGCTTCAATGAGCAGTTCTTC.